The TCR beta chain described here comes from a study of blood T cell repertoires in COVID-19. Authors' methods: By means of reference gene primer amplification, nucleated cell counts were estimated. Clones were read by immunoSEQ multiplex PCR, and TCRdb kept only the in-frame ones, dropping some. V and J calls and clone size follow that table, whereas D and trimming were derived from the DNA. Among 220,000 or so clones listed, roughly 82% were seen once. Trimming cost V 4 bases and J 4 bases; bases outside gene matches: 7. Per the germline V gene, CDR1 is ENHRY and CDR2 is SYGVKD. The CDR3 length is 15 residues.

Sequencing was carried out using PBMCs or T cells enriched from blood (not recorded which). This clonotype originated in a woman in her forties or fifties who had recovered from COVID-19. The rearrangement uses TRBV10-3 and TRBJ2-7, with 10 bases that match TRBD2. The CDR3: CAISGLLAGVYEQYF. The DNA for the CDR3 is TGTGCCATCAGTGGTTTGCTAGCGGGAGTATACGAGCAGTACTTC.